This T cell receptor beta chain was sequenced in a study of blood T cell repertoires in COVID-19. The CDR3 runs to 15 residues. Germline values: CDR1 LGHDT, CDR2 YNNKEL (reference sequence). J gave up 4 bases and V 3 bases, and 7 bases lay outside the gene matches. Clones were read by immunoSEQ multiplex PCR, and TCRdb kept only the in-frame ones, dropping some. The table lists about 400,000 clones, about 88% of them singletons. The chain joins TRBV3-1 (or the pseudogene TRBV3-2) to TRBJ2-7; 9 bases fit TRBD1. The sample comprised peripheral blood. This receptor was obtained from a human donor in a cohort sampled during active COVID-19. CDR3 in amino acids: CASSQYPGQGYEQYF. In DNA, the CDR3 is TGTGCCAGCAGCCAGTATCCGGGACAGGGTTACGAGCAGTACTTC.